This T cell receptor beta chain was documented in a study of radiotherapy plus CTLA-4 blockade in lung cancer. Whole-study results and caveats: Tumor-origin TCR clones grew in blood after radiotherapy plus ipilimumab.

TCRdb keeps only in-frame clones here, not all; method: immunoSEQ multiplex PCR. The profile covers fewer than 70,000 clones, with 65% to 80% appearing a single time and roughly 9.7% taken by the ten largest. A word on this clone: Its cognate antigen is unknown.

This clonotype was sampled from a human donor with non-small cell lung cancer who had a complete response to radiotherapy plus ipilimumab. Sequenced material: peripheral blood, taken from a patient treated with radiotherapy plus ipilimumab.

The CDR3: CASSWTGGFEAFF. Here the CDR3 DNA reads TGCGCCAGCAGCTGGACAGGGGGCTTTGAAGCTTTCTTT. The chain is built from TRBV5-1 and TRBJ1-1, with 11 bases lining up with TRBD1. The germline V gene has CDR1 SGHRS and CDR2 YFSETQ. V shed 3 bases and J 7 bases; nucleotides not matched to a gene: 2. CDR3 length equals 13 residues. Together with reference TRBV5-1 and TRBJ1-1, the CDR3 gives the full variable domain: KAGVTQTPRYLIKTRGQQVTLSCSPISGHRSVSWYQQTPGQGLQFLFEYFSETQRNKGNFPGRFSGRQFSNSRSEMNVSTLELGDSALYLCASSWTGGFEAFFGQGTRLTVV.